This is a list of T cell receptor beta chains from one sample in a study of cytomegalovirus exposure and HLA in healthy donors. The method was immunoSEQ multiplex PCR; TCRdb's version includes in-frame clones alone and lacks a portion of them. This sample yields about 120,000 clones, of which about 80% are seen a single time; over 2.5% belongs to the top ten. The sample consisted of PBMCs. Source of these receptors: a male donor in good health and CMV-seronegative. Both conserved end residues are part of each CDR3. A D gene is named only where the DNA matches it firmly. Clone size appears in some rows only: once, few, many, or a class for an expanded clone.

d_call	v_call	j_call	clone_size	cdr3_aa	cdr3_nt
TRBD2	TRBV12-5	TRBJ2-3	once	CASGVSLLAGGASDTQYF	TGTGCTAGTGGGGTATCACTACTAGCCGGGGGGGCCTCAGATACGCAGTATTTT
-	TRBV20-1	TRBJ1-2	-	CSASAGGYTF	TGCAGTGCTTCGGCGGGTGGCTACACCTTC
TRBD1	TRBV6-1	TRBJ2-7	-	CASSRDRTYEQYF	TGTGCCAGCAGCCGGGACAGAACCTACGAGCAGTACTTC
TRBD1	TRBV25-1	TRBJ1-2	-	CASSEDRTGTAYGYTF	TGTGCCAGCAGTGAAGATAGGACCGGGACAGCCTATGGCTACACCTTC
TRBD1	TRBV28	TRBJ2-5	-	CASSSGTGLPETQYF	TGTGCCAGCAGTTCCGGGACAGGACTGCCAGAGACCCAGTACTTC
-	TRBV15	TRBJ2-5	-	CATSRDRLGGGETQYF	TGTGCCACCAGCAGAGATAGGCTGGGGGGGGGCGAGACCCAGTACTTC
-	TRBV5-1	TRBJ1-1	-	CASSSPRQGKNTEAFF	TGCGCCAGCAGCTCCCCTCGGCAGGGAAAGAACACTGAAGCTTTCTTT
-	TRBV9	TRBJ2-7	once	CASSIQAHSYEQYF	TGTGCCAGCAGCATACAGGCTCACTCCTACGAGCAGTACTTC
-	TRBV2	TRBJ1-1	-	CASNLVYEGTNTEAFF	TGTGCCAGCAATTTGGTGTACGAGGGAACGAACACTGAAGCTTTCTTT
-	TRBV30	TRBJ1-6	few	CAWSNFGGSPLHF	TGTGCCTGGAGCAATTTCGGAGGCTCACCCCTCCACTTT
TRBD2	TRBV5-1	TRBJ2-2	few	CASSQLGTTNTGELFF	TGCGCCAGCAGCCAACTAGGGACTACGAACACCGGGGAGCTGTTTTTT
TRBD1	TRBV9	TRBJ2-7	-	CASSVLGQGWVDEQYF	TGTGCCAGCAGCGTACTAGGACAGGGGTGGGTGGATGAGCAGTACTTC
TRBD2	TRBV7-9	TRBJ2-3	once	CASSLGLDGTDTQYF	TGTGCCAGCAGCCTGGGACTAGACGGCACAGATACGCAGTATTTT
-	TRBV6-1	TRBJ1-5	-	CASSPTRDQPQHF	TGTGCCAGCTCCCCGACTAGGGATCAGCCCCAGCATTTT